This is a list of T cell receptor beta chains from one sample in a study of blood T cell repertoires in COVID-19. The repertoire was sequenced with immunoSEQ multiplex PCR; TCRdb's copy has only in-frame clones and lacks some. Of 220,000 or so clones listed, 84% are singletons. What was sequenced was peripheral blood. These TCRs come from a woman aged 55 to 70 with acute or convalescent COVID-19. Both conserved end residues are part of each CDR3. The D gene is left open where the match is weak. Clone size is not always given. Where it is, it says once, few, many or a class for expanded clones.

d_call	v_call	clone_size	j_call	cdr3_nt	cdr3_aa
NA	TRBV19	NA	TRBJ1-5	TGTGCCAGTAGTAGCGTCCAGGGGAATCAGCCCCAGCATTTT	CASSSVQGNQPQHF
NA	TRBV6-5	NA	TRBJ2-5	TGTGCCAGCAGTTCCTTCGGGACTCGGCAAGAGACCCAGTACTTC	CASSSFGTRQETQYF
TRBD1	TRBV5-1	NA	TRBJ1-6	TGCGCCAGCAGTTCAGGGGGCTATAATTCACCCCTCCACTTT	CASSSGGYNSPLHF
TRBD2	TRBV6-6	NA	TRBJ2-5	TGTGCCAGCAGGCAGGGAGGGCACCAAGAGACCCAGTACTTC	CASRQGGHQETQYF
NA	TRBV10-2	NA	TRBJ1-6	TGCGCCAGCAGTGAGACCGGACAGTGGAGCTCCTATAATTCACCCCTCCACTTT	CASSETGQWSSYNSPLHF
NA	TRBV19	NA	TRBJ2-7	TGTGCCAGTAGTATAGGACAGAGTAACTCCTACGAGCAGTACTTC	CASSIGQSNSYEQYF
TRBD2	TRBV6-5	NA	TRBJ2-3	TGTGCCAGCACCATAGCGGGGGGGCCTGGAGATACGCAGTATTTT	CASTIAGGPGDTQYF
TRBD2	TRBV11-2	NA	TRBJ2-1	TGTGCCAGCAGCCGCCGGGGGGGGTGGTACAATGAGCAGTTCTTC	CASSRRGGWYNEQFF
TRBD1	TRBV29-1	NA	TRBJ1-2	TGCAGCGTTGATTCAGAAGGGGCACAGGGGCGCGACTATGGCTACACCTTC	CSVDSEGAQGRDYGYTF
TRBD1	TRBV19	NA	TRBJ2-5	TGTGATCCAGGGGCAGGGGGCCAAGAGACCCAGTACTTC	CDPGAGGQETQYF
NA	TRBV6-2/TRBV6-3	NA	TRBJ2-2	TGTGCCAGCAGTTGGCAACAATGGGGGCAGGGCGGCACCGGGGAGCTGTTTTTT	CASSWQQWGQGGTGELFF
TRBD1	TRBV5-5	NA	TRBJ1-2	TGTGCCAGCAGTACGCCGGGACAGGGATTGGGTGGCTACACCTTC	CASSTPGQGLGGYTF
NA	TRBV6-5	NA	TRBJ1-2	TGTGCCAGCACCAGATTCGGGCAGGGGTACTATGGCTACACCTTC	CASTRFGQGYYGYTF
NA	TRBV27	NA	TRBJ1-2	TGTGCCAGCAGTTTTGGGACGGGAGGGAACTATGGCTACACCTTC	CASSFGTGGNYGYTF
TRBD2	TRBV7-3	NA	TRBJ2-1	TGTGCCAGCAGCTTGCGGGGGGCCGACAATGAGCAGTTCTTC	CASSLRGADNEQFF
NA	TRBV5-1	NA	TRBJ1-1	TGCGCCAGCAGCGAAGGACTGGGGAACACTGAAGCTTTCTTT	CASSEGLGNTEAFF
NA	TRBV5-1	once	TRBJ1-2	TGCGCCAGCAGCCTGGACAGTGGCTATGGCTACACCTTC	CASSLDSGYGYTF
TRBD2	TRBV5-1	NA	TRBJ2-3	TGCGCCAGCAGCTTGCAAGCGGGGGGGCGGAGCACAGATACGCAGTATTTT	CASSLQAGGRSTDTQYF
NA	TRBV7-8	few	TRBJ2-7	TGTGCCAGCAGCCGACAGGAAACCTACGAGCAGTACTTC	CASSRQETYEQYF
NA	TRBV9	NA	TRBJ1-3	TGTGCCAGCAGCGTAGAAGGGAGAGACACCATATATTTT	CASSVEGRDTIYF
TRBD2	TRBV7-3	NA	TRBJ2-1	TGTGCCAGCAGCCAAGCTGGGACTAGCGGGGAGGGGCAGTTCTTC	CASSQAGTSGEGQFF
NA	TRBV18	NA	TRBJ1-2	TGTGCCAGCTCACCACCGGCCGGCGGGTTTAACACCTTC	CASSPPAGGFNTF
NA	TRBV2	NA	TRBJ1-1	TGTGCCAGCAGTGATGGGGGACTTAGGACTGAAGCTTTCTTT	CASSDGGLRTEAFF
NA	TRBV4-2	NA	TRBJ1-1	TGTGCCAGCAGCCAAACAGGGCGCACTGAAGCTTTCTTT	CASSQTGRTEAFF
TRBD2	TRBV7-3	NA	TRBJ2-5	TGTGCCAGCAGCCCAAGGGGCGCTAGCGGAGAGACCCAGTACTTC	CASSPRGASGETQYF
TRBD1	TRBV19	NA	TRBJ1-1	TGTGCCAGTACGAGACAGGGGAGCACTGAAGCTTTCTTT	CASTRQGSTEAFF
TRBD1	TRBV19	NA	TRBJ2-7	TGTGCCAGTAGTTTAGGGACAGGGACTCACGAGCAGTACTTC	CASSLGTGTHEQYF
NA	TRBV4-2	NA	TRBJ1-4	TGTGCCAGCAGCCAAGGGGGTGGAGCGGGCCATGAAAAACTGTTTTTT	CASSQGGGAGHEKLFF
TRBD2	TRBV6-5	NA	TRBJ2-3	TGTGCCAGCAGTTCGGGAGGTTATCCTACCCCAGATACGCAGTATTTT	CASSSGGYPTPDTQYF
NA	TRBV5-1	NA	TRBJ1-5	TGCGCCAGCAGCTTGACAGGCGGTCACAATCAGCCCCAGCATTTT	CASSLTGGHNQPQHF
TRBD2	TRBV3-1/TRBV3-2	NA	TRBJ2-1	TGTGCCAGCAGCCAGGCTAGCGGGGGGGCCTTCAATGAGCAGTTCTTC	CASSQASGGAFNEQFF
NA	TRBV7-2	NA	TRBJ2-1	TGTGCCAGCAGCTCAACCCTAGCGTTTACCTCCTACAATGAGCAGTTCTTC	CASSSTLAFTSYNEQFF
TRBD2	TRBV4-2	NA	TRBJ2-1	TGTGCCAGCAGCCCCGTAGCGGGGGCGACCAATGAGCAGTTCTTC	CASSPVAGATNEQFF
NA	TRBV7-9	NA	TRBJ2-7	TGTGCCAGCAGCTTAAAAGAGATATACGAGCAGTACTTC	CASSLKEIYEQYF
NA	TRBV6-6	NA	TRBJ1-2	TGTGCCAGCAGTTATGACAGGCCCCAGGATGGCTACACCTTC	CASSYDRPQDGYTF
NA	TRBV19	NA	TRBJ2-5	TGTGCCAGTAGTATAGCGGGGGAAGAGACCCAGTACTTC	CASSIAGEETQYF
NA	TRBV29-1	NA	TRBJ2-7	TGCAGCGTTCTCGCCCGGTCTCGGGGCGGGGGCGGCGAGCAGTACTTC	CSVLARSRGGGGEQYF
TRBD1	TRBV7-9	NA	TRBJ1-6	TGTGCCAGTGGACAGGGCCTACATTCACCCCTCCACTTT	CASGQGLHSPLHF
TRBD1	TRBV7-2	NA	TRBJ1-6	TGTGCCAGCAGCCCCACATGGACAGGTTCACCCCTCCACTTT	CASSPTWTGSPLHF
TRBD1	TRBV5-1	NA	TRBJ1-4	TGCGCCAGCAGCGTGCTGGGACAGGGGCGCGAAAAACTGTTTTTT	CASSVLGQGREKLFF
NA	TRBV6-5	NA	TRBJ1-1	TGTGCCAGCAGTTACCCGGAGGATAACACTGAAGCTTTCTTT	CASSYPEDNTEAFF
TRBD1	TRBV29-1	few	TRBJ1-2	TGCAGCGTTGGGGGACAGGCTGGCTACACCTTC	CSVGGQAGYTF
NA	TRBV18	NA	TRBJ1-6	TGTGCCAGCTCACGATCGGACAACCCACCCCTCCACTTT	CASSRSDNPPLHF
NA	TRBV6-2/TRBV6-3	NA	TRBJ1-1	TGTGCCAGCAGTTACTCGATCTCAGGGGCGCTTCCCGGGATGAACACTGAAGCTTTCTTT	CASSYSISGALPGMNTEAFF
NA	TRBV4-3	many	TRBJ1-4	TGCGCCAGCAGCCAAGATCGAGCGTCAGCCAATGAAAAACTGTTTTTT	CASSQDRASANEKLFF
NA	TRBV11-1	NA	TRBJ2-5	TGTGCCAGCAGCTCACAAGACCAAGAGACCCAGTACTTC	CASSSQDQETQYF
TRBD1	TRBV19	few	TRBJ1-2	TGTGCCAGTAGTACCTCAGCAGGGGGGTTCTTCAGCTATGGCTACACCTTC	CASSTSAGGFFSYGYTF
NA	TRBV10-3	NA	TRBJ1-4	TGTGCCATCAGTGCGTCCGGGACTCTTAATGAAAAACTGTTTTTT	CAISASGTLNEKLFF
TRBD1	TRBV29-1	NA	TRBJ2-5	TGCAGCGGTGGGACAGGCCAAGAGACCCAGTACTTC	CSGGTGQETQYF
NA	TRBV18	once	TRBJ1-2	TGTGCCAGCTCACCAGAACTCGGGTCGGTTAACTATGGCTACACCTTC	CASSPELGSVNYGYTF
TRBD1	TRBV7-9	NA	TRBJ1-2	TGTGCCAGCAGCCCAGACAGGGGTGGAGGCTACACCTTC	CASSPDRGGGYTF
NA	TRBV5-4	NA	TRBJ1-2	TGTGCCAGCAGCTTGGGGACGAAGACAGCAGGCCAATATGGCTACACCTTC	CASSLGTKTAGQYGYTF